This T cell receptor (beta chain) was obtained from a study of blood T cell repertoires in COVID-19. At the level of the study: Specimens from acute and convalescent COVID-19 originated in the United States, Italy and Spain. T cells, B-cell-depleted T cells, or PBMCs supplied cDNA or gDNA.

The CDR3 totals 16 residues. The germline gives CDR1 LGHDT, CDR2 YNNKEL (reference sequence). V lost 0 bases, J lost 6 bases, and 8 bases stayed unmatched. Clones were read by immunoSEQ multiplex PCR, and TCRdb kept only the in-frame ones, dropping some. The sample contains 250,000 to 350,000 clones, around 86% of which appear only once. Donors were grouped by their self-reported clinical history. Recovery meant two consecutive negative NP/OP PCR tests, professional clearance, or resolved symptoms. The sequenced sample was PBMCs or T cells enriched from blood (not recorded which). The chain is built from TRBV3-1 (or the pseudogene TRBV3-2) and TRBJ2-1; 7 bases are shared with TRBD1. The source is a woman aged 18-29 years who had recovered from COVID-19. CDR3 bases: TGTGCCAGCAGCCAAGATATCGGGACAGCTCCCAATGAGCAGTTCTTC. Translated: CASSQDIGTAPNEQFF.